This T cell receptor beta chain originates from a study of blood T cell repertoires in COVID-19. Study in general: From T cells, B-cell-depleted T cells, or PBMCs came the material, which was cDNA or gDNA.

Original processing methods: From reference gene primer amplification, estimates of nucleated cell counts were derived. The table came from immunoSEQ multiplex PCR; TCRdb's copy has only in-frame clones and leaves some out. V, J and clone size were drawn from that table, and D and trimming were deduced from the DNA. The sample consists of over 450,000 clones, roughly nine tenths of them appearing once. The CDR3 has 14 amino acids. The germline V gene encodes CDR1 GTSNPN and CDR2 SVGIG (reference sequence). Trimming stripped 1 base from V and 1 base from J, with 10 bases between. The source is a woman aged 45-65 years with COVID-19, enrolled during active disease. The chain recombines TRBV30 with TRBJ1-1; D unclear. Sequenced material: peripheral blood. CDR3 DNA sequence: TGTGCCTGGAGTGCACACCAGGAGAACACTGAAGCTTTCTTT. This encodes CAWSAHQENTEAFF.